This TCR beta chain was recorded in a study of regulatory T cells in long-lasting Graves disease. Looking at the study overall: Graves' patients, diagnosed recently, had received antithyroid drugs under 3 months.

Arm-PCR with iRepertoire HTBI primers amplified the CDR3 regions for these TCR beta libraries. A single record per CDR3 protein comes from TCRdb applying MiXCR to the multiplex PCR reads. This sample has roughly 380,000 distinct CDR3 sequences; 16% occur once, and the top ten carry 30%. The time point: newly diagnosed GD, antithyroid drugs for less than 3 months. PBMC-extracted RNA yielded the TCR library. After removal of 0 bases from V and 2 bases from J, the junction contained 1 base not matched to a gene. The germline V gene encodes CDR1 GTSNPN and CDR2 SVGIG (reference sequence). The CDR3 covers 14 residues. General study points: Persistent disease favored TRBV28, TRBJ1-2 and TRBJ2-5.

With respect to this clonotype: Its target is unknown.

In addition, the sample was reused for a study of T cells in Graves' hyperthyroidism and ophthalmopathy.

The material was peripheral blood mononuclear cells (PBMCs), obtained at new diagnosis, from a patient treated with antithyroid drugs. The clonotype originates from a man aged 35 to 55 with Graves disease. The rearrangement joins TRBV30 to TRBJ1-5, with 7 bases matching TRBD1. For the CDR3, the DNA is TGTGCCTGGAGTGTAGGACAGGGCAATCAGCCCCAGCATTTT. Translating it yields CAWSVGQGNQPQHF.